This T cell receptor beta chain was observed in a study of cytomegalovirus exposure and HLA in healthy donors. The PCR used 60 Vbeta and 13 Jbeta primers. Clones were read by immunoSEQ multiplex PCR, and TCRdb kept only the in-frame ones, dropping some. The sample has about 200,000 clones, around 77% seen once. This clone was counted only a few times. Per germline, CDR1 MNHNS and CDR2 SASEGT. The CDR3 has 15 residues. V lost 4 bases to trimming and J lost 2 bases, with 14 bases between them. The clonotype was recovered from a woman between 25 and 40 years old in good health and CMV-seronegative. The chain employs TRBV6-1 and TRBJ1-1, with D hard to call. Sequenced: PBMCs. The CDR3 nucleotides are TGTGCCAGCAGTGGTAACGAGGGTCGAAACACTGAAGCTTTCTTT. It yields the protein CASSGNEGRNTEAFF.